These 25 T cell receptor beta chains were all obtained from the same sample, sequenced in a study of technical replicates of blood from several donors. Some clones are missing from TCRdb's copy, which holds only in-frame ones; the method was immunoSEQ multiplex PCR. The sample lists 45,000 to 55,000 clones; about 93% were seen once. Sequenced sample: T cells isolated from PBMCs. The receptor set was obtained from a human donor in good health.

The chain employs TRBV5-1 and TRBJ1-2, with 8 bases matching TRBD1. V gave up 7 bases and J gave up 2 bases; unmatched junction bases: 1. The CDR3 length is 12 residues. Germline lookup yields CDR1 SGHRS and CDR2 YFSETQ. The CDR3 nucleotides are TGCGCCAGCCGGACAGGGAACTATGGCTACACCTTC. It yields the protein CASRTGNYGYTF.

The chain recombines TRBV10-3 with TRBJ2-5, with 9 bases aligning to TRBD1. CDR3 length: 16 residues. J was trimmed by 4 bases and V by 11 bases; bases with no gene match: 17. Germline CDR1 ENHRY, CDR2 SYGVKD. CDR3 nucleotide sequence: TGTGCCGTAAGACCGAACGGACAGGGGAAAGGAGAGACCCAGTACTTC. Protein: CAVRPNGQGKGETQYF.

The CDR3, as DNA: TGTGCCAGCATGAGGCTGGACAGGGATGCCTACGAGCAGTACTTC. Encoded protein: CASMRLDRDAYEQYF. V is TRBV28 and J is TRBJ2-7, with TRBD1 matching 8 bases. J gave up 2 bases and V 7 bases, and 10 bases lay outside the gene matches. The CDR3 spans 15 residues. Per germline, CDR1 MDHEN and CDR2 SYDVKM.

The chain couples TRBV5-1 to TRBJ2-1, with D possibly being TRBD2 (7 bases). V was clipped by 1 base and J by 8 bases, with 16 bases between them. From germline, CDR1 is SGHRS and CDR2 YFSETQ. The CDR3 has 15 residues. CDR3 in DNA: TGCGCCAGCAGCTTGTCTGGGGGGGCCCGAGATGAGCAGTTCTTC. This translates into CASSLSGGARDEQFF.

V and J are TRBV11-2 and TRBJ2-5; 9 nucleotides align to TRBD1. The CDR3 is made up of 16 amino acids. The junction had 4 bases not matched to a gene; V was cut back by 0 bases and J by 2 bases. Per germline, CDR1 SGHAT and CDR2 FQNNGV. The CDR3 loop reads CASSLDGQGWQETQYF. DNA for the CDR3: TGTGCCAGCAGCTTAGACGGACAGGGGTGGCAAGAGACCCAGTACTTC.

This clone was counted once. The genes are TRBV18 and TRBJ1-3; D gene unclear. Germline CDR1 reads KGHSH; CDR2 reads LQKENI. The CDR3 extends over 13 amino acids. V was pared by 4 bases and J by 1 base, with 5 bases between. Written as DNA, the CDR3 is TGTGCCAGCTCACGAGGGTCTGGAAACACCATATATTTT. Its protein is CASSRGSGNTIYF.

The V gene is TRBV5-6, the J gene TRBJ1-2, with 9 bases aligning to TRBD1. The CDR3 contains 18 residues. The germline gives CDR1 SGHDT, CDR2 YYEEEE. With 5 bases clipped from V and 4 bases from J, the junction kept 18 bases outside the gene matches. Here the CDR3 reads CASRHDRDRDFKSYGYTF. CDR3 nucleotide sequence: TGTGCCAGCAGACATGACCGGGACAGGGATTTTAAAAGCTATGGCTACACCTTC.

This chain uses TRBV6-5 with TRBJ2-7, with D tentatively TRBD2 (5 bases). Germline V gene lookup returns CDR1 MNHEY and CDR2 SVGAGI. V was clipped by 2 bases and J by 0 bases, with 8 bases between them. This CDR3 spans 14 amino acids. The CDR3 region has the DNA TGTGCCAGCAGTTACGCCAGCGGCTCCTACGAGCAGTACTTC. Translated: CASSYASGSYEQYF.

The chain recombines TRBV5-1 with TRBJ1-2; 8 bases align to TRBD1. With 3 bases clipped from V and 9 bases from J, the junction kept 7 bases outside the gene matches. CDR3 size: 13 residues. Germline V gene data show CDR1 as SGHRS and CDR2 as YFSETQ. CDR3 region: CASSSDREGSYTF. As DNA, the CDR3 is TGCGCCAGCAGCTCGGACAGGGAAGGGAGCTACACCTTC. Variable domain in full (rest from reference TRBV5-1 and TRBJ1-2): KAGVTQTPRYLIKTRGQQVTLSCSPISGHRSVSWYQQTPGQGLQFLFEYFSETQRNKGNFPGRFSGRQFSNSRSEMNVSTLELGDSALYLCASSSDREGSYTFGSGTRLTVV.

The CDR3 nucleotides read TGTGCCAGCAGTTACGGGGGGACTGAAGCTTTCTTT. It specifies CASSYGGTEAFF. This chain uses TRBV6-5 with TRBJ1-1; the D gene is possibly TRBD1 (5 bases). V was clipped by 2 bases and J by 5 bases, with 6 bases between them. The germline V gene has CDR1 MNHEY and CDR2 SVGAGI. The CDR3 is made up of 12 amino acids.

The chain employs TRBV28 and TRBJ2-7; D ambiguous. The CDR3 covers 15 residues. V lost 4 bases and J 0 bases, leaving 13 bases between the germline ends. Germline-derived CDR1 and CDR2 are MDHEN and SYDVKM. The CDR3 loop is CASSSPSVSSYEQYF. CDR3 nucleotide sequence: TGTGCCAGCAGTTCTCCCAGCGTTAGCTCCTACGAGCAGTACTTC.

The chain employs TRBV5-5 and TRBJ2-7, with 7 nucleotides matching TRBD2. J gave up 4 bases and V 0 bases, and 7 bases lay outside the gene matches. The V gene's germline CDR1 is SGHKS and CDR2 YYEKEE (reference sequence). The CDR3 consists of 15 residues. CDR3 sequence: CASSLGLAADYEQYF. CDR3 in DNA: TGTGCCAGCAGCTTGGGGCTAGCGGCAGATTACGAGCAGTACTTC.

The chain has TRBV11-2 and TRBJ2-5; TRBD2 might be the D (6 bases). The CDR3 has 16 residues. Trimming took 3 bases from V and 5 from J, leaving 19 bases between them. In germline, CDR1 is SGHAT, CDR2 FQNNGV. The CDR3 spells CASSFGTTGTWETQYF. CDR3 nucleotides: TGTGCCAGCAGCTTCGGTACGACGGGGACTTGGGAGACCCAGTACTTC.

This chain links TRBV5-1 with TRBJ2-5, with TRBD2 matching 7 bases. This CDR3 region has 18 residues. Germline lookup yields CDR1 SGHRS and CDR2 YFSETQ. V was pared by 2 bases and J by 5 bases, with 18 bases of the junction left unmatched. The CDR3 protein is CASSLRSPGAGLVETQYF. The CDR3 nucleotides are TGCGCCAGCAGCTTACGGTCCCCCGGAGCGGGGTTGGTGGAGACCCAGTACTTC.

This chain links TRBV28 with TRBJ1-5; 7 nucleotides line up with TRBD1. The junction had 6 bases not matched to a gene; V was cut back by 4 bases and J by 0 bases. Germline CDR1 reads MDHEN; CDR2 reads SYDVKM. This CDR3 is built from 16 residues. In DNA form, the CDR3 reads TGTGCCAGCAGTTGGGGGACAGTCAATAGCAATCAGCCCCAGCATTTT. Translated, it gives CASSWGTVNSNQPQHF.

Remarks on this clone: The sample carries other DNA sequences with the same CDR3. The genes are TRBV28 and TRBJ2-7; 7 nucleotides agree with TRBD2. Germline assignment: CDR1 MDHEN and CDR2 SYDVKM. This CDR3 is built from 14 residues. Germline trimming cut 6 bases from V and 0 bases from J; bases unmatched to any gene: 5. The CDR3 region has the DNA TGTGCCAGCAGCCTTAGCGGGCCCTCCTACGAGCAGTACTTC. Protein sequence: CASSLSGPSYEQYF.

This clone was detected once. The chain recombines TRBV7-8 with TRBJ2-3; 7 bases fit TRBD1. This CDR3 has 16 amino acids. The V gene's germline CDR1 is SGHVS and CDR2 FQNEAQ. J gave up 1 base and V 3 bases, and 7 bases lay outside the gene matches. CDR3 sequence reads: CASSLLGQGGTDTQYF. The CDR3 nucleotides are TGTGCCAGCAGCTTGTTGGGGCAGGGGGGCACAGATACGCAGTATTTT.

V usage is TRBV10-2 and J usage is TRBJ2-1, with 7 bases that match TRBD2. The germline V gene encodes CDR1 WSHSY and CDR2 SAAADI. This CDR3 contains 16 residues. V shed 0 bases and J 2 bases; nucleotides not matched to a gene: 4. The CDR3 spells CASSESHGGTYNEQFF. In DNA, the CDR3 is TGCGCCAGCAGTGAGTCTCACGGGGGGACCTACAATGAGCAGTTCTTC.

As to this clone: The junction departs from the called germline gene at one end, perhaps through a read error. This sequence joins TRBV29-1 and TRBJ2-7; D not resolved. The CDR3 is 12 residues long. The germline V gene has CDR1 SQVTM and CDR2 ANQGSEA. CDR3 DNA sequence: TGCAGCGCAGAGGTGACCTCCCACGAGCAGTACTTC. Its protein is CSAEVTSHEQYF.

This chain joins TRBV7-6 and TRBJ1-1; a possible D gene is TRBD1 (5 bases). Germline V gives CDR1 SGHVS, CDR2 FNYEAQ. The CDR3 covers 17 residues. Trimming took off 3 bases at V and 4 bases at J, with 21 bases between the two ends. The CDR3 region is CASSLGGDGVRITEAFF. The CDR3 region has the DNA TGTGCCAGCAGCTTGGGCGGGGACGGGGTACGAATCACTGAAGCTTTCTTT.

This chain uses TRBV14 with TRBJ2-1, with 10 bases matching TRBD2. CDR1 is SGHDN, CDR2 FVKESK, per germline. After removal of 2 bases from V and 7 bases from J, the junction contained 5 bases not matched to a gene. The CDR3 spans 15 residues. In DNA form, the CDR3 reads TGTGCCAGCAGCCAACTAGCGGGAGCTTGGAATGAGCAGTTCTTC. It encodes CASSQLAGAWNEQFF.

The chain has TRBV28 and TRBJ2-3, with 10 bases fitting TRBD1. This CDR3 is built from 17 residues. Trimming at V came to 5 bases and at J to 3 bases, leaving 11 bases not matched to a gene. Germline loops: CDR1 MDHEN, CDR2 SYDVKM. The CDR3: CASSPRQGAKRTDTQYF. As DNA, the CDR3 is TGTGCCAGCAGTCCCCGACAGGGGGCGAAGAGGACAGATACGCAGTATTTT.

The chain's CDR3 is CASSPEGNQPQHF. In DNA, the CDR3 is TGCGCCAGCAGCCCGGAGGGGAATCAGCCCCAGCATTTT. The gene calls are TRBV5-1 and TRBJ1-5; a weak D match, TRBD1 (5 bases). The CDR3 covers 13 residues. The V gene lost 4 bases and the J gene lost 4 bases, with 9 bases spanning the gap. Germline V CDR1 and CDR2: SGHRS, YFSETQ.

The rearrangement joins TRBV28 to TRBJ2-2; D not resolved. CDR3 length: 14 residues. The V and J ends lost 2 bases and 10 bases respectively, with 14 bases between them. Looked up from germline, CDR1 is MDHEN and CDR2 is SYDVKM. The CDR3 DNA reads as TGTGCCAGCAGTTTAGTCTACCCCGCCCAGGAGCTGTTTTTT. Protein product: CASSLVYPAQELFF. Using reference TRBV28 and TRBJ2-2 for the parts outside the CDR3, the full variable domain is DVKVTQSSRYLVKRTGEKVFLECVQDMDHENMFWYRQDPGLGLRLIYFSYDVKMKEKGDIPEGYSVSREKKERFSLILESASTNQTSMYLCASSLVYPAQELFFGEGSRLTVL.

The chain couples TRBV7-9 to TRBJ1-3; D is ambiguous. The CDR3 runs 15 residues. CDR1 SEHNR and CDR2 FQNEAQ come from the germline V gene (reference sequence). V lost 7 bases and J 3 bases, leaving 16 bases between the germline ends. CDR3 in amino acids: CASTQVEGNGNTIYF. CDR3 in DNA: TGTGCCAGCACCCAGGTCGAGGGAAATGGAAACACCATATATTTT.